This is a list of T cell receptor beta chains from one sample in a study of identical twins. TCRdb redid the calling of the 5' RACE reads with MiXCR, one entry per CDR3 protein. The sample shows some 500,000 distinct CDR3 sequences, 13% to 15% of them seen only once. The sample also formed part of further work on yellow fever vaccine responses in identical twins.

The sequenced sample consisted of CD4+ T cells sorted from blood. The receptors stem from a woman aged 18 to 35 in good health. Both conserved end residues are part of each CDR3. Each record gives: J gene, CDR3 length, V gene, D gene, clone size, CDR3 DNA, CDR3 protein. D genes are given only for firm matches. Size is omitted from some rows. Given values are once, few, many or a class for expanded clones.

TRBJ1-3 15 TRBV3-1 - few TGTGCCAGCAGCCAAGGGAAGCTGGCCAGTCACACCATATATTTT CASSQGKLASHTIYF
TRBJ2-7 13 TRBV28 - - TGTGCCAGCAGTCCCTCTAGGAGACCCGAGCAGTACTTC CASSPSRRPEQYF
TRBJ1-5 15 TRBV19 TRBD1 - TGTGCCAGTAACTTCCCTGGGACAGACAATCAGCCCCAGCATTTT CASNFPGTDNQPQHF
TRBJ2-7 14 TRBV20-1 - - TGCAGTACCAAACGGAGGGAGACGGTCTACGAGCAGTACTTC CSTKRRETVYEQYF
TRBJ2-7 14 TRBV11-2 - few TGTGCCAGCAGCAAAGGCGGGGACAGACACGAGCAGTACTTC CASSKGGDRHEQYF
TRBJ1-3 15 TRBV28 - - TGTGCCAGCAGTTCGTTGGGGGCGGGCGGAAACACCATATATTTT CASSSLGAGGNTIYF
TRBJ2-7 15 TRBV5-1 TRBD1 - TGCGCCAGCAGCTTTTCCGGACAGGGGCCCTACGAGCAGTACTTC CASSFSGQGPYEQYF
TRBJ2-7 16 TRBV11-3 TRBD1 - TGTGCCAGCAGCTTAGTATTAGGCAGGGGGCATCCCGAGCAGTACTTC CASSLVLGRGHPEQYF
TRBJ1-4 14 TRBV2 - - - CASSEEWGAGSRFF
TRBJ2-7 18 TRBV13 TRBD2 few TGTGCCAGCAGCTCCGTACTAGCGGGAGGGCCCGAAAACTACGAGCAGTACTTC CASSSVLAGGPENYEQYF
TRBJ2-1 15 TRBV5-1 TRBD1 few TGCGCCAGCAGCTTACAGGGGAACTCCTACAATGAGCAGTTCTTC CASSLQGNSYNEQFF
TRBJ1-5 16 TRBV28 TRBD1 few TGTGCCAGCAGTCCAGGGACAGGGGTAGCGGGCCAGCCCCAGCATTTT CASSPGTGVAGQPQHF
TRBJ2-5 16 TRBV5-1 TRBD2 many TGCGCCAGCAGCTTGGATATAGCGGGGGCCCGGGAGACCCAGTACTTC CASSLDIAGARETQYF
TRBJ2-1 15 TRBV12-3/TRBV12-4 - - TGTGCCAGCAGTTTATGGCCTAGCTCGGGTGATGAGCAGTTCTTC CASSLWPSSGDEQFF
TRBJ1-1 12 TRBV20-1 - - TGCAGTGCTAGAGACTCGGGGTCTGAAGCTTTCTTT CSARDSGSEAFF
TRBJ2-6 16 TRBV6-1 - - TGTGCCAGCAGTGAAATGGCACAAAATTTCTTCAACGTCCTGACTTTC CASSEMAQNFFNVLTF
TRBJ2-2 14 TRBV30 - few TGTGCCTGGAGTGTACTAGGTAGCATCGGGGAGCTGTTTTTT CAWSVLGSIGELFF
TRBJ2-6 18 TRBV2 - few TGTGCCAGCAGTGAGAGTCTGGGACGCCTCTCTGGGGCCAACGTCCTGACTTTC CASSESLGRLSGANVLTF
TRBJ1-2 16 TRBV12-3/TRBV12-4 - - TGTGCCAGCAGTTTGATGGAGGGAGGGTCTAACTATGGCTACACCTTC CASSLMEGGSNYGYTF
TRBJ2-3 12 TRBV2 - - TGTGCCAGCAGTGCGTATCGGGATACGCAGTATTTT CASSAYRDTQYF
TRBJ2-7 13 TRBV10-2 TRBD1 many TGCGCCAGCACCGGGGACAGTTCCTACGAGCAGTACTTC CASTGDSSYEQYF
TRBJ1-4 14 TRBV7-6 - - TGTGCCAGCAGCTTACGCGTCGCGGGTGAAAAACTGTTTTTT CASSLRVAGEKLFF
TRBJ2-3 15 TRBV6-1 - many TGTGCCAGCAGTGCCAGACAGACAAACACAGATACGCAGTATTTT CASSARQTNTDTQYF